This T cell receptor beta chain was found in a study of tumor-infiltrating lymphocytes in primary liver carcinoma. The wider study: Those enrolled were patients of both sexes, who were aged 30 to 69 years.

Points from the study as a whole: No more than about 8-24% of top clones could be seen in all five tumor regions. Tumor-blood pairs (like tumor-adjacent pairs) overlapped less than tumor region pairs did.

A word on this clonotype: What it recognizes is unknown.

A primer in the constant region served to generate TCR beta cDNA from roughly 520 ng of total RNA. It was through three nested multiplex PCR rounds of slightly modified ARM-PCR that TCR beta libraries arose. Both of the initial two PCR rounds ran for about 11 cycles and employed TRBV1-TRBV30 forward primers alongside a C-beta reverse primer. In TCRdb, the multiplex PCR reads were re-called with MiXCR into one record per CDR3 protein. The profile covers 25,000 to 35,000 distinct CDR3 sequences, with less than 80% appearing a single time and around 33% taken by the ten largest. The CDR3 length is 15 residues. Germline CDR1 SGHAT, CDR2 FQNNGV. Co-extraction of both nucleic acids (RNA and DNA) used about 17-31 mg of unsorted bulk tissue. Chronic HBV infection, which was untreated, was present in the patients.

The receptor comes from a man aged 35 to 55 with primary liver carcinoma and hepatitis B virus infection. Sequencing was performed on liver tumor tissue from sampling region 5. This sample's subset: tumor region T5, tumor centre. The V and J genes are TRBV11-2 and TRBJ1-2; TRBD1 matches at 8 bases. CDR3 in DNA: TGTGCAAACAGCTATACAGGGGGTTCCTCCCCTGGCTACACCTTC. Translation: CANSYTGGSSPGYTF. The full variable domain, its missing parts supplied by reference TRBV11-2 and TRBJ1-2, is EAGVAQSPRYKIIEKRQSVAFWCNPISGHATLYWYQQILGQGPKLLIQFQNNGVVDDSQLPKDRFSAERLKGVDSTLKIQPAKLEDSAVYLCANSYTGGSSPGYTFGSGTRLTVV.